The 6 T cell receptor beta chains below come from one sample, sequenced in a study of cytomegalovirus exposure and HLA in healthy donors. The PCR ran on 60 Vbeta and 13 Jbeta primers. Profiled with immunoSEQ multiplex PCR; TCRdb holds only in-frame clones, not every one. The sample lists about 200,000 clones, 83% occurring once. Specimen: PBMCs. Receptor source: a girl aged 5 to 17 in good health and CMV-seronegative.

This clone is a singleton in its sample. The J gene is TRBJ1-3, the V gene TRBV27; no clear D. The CDR3 totals 14 residues. V lost 3 bases and J 2 bases, leaving 8 bases between the germline ends. The germline CDR1 and CDR2 sequences are MNHEY and SMNVEV (reference sequence). The CDR3 sequence is CASSLSGTGNTIYF. CDR3 sequence (DNA): TGTGCCAGCAGTTTGTCGGGTACTGGAAACACCATATATTTT.

The rearrangement uses TRBV6-5 and TRBJ2-5; 9 bases agree with TRBD2. This CDR3 contains 16 residues. Germline V gives CDR1 MNHEY, CDR2 SVGAGI. The J segment lost 5 bases and the V segment lost 0 bases, leaving 7 bases of the junction unmatched. The CDR3 coding sequence is TGTGCCAGCAGTTACTCCGCTAGCGGGGTATTCGAGACCCAGTACTTC. This translates into CASSYSASGVFETQYF.

The chain recombines TRBV28 with TRBJ2-3, with D possibly TRBD2 on 5 matching bases. The CDR3 totals 14 residues. The V end was cut by 7 bases, the J end by 2 bases, with 13 bases between. The germline CDR1 and CDR2 sequences are MDHEN and SYDVKM. CDR3 DNA: TGTGCCAGCAACGAGGGATGGGTCACAGATACGCAGTATTTT. This gives the protein CASNEGWVTDTQYF.

The rearrangement links TRBV6-1 to TRBJ1-5, with a possible D match to TRBD1 (6 bases). Per the germline V gene, CDR1 is MNHNS and CDR2 is SASEGT. This CDR3 is 15 amino acids long. With 8 bases removed from V and 3 bases from J, the gap between germline ends came to 17 bases. The CDR3 DNA sequence: TGTGCCAGCGGACCGATTAGGGGGAACAATCAGCCCCAGCATTTT. Amino acid sequence: CASGPIRGNNQPQHF.

V gene TRBV28 combines with J gene TRBJ2-4; tentative D call: TRBD2 (5 bases). Germline V gene sequence: CDR1 MDHEN, CDR2 SYDVKM. The V gene lost 10 bases and the J gene lost 0 bases, with 19 bases spanning the gap. The CDR3 length is 16 residues. CDR3 coding DNA: TGTGCCATCGCACCCCAAACTAGGCCAGCCAAAAACATTCAGTACTTC. Its translation: CAIAPQTRPAKNIQYF.

V is TRBV7-9 and J is TRBJ2-7; 13 bases match TRBD2. The CDR3 sequence is 18 residues long. J gave up 3 bases and V 3 bases, and 11 bases lay outside the gene matches. Germline CDR1 is SEHNR and CDR2 is FQNEAQ (reference sequence). The DNA for the CDR3 is TGTGCCAGCAGCTTTGTAGGGACTAGCGGGAAACAGTACTACGAGCAGTACTTC. Its protein is CASSFVGTSGKQYYEQYF.